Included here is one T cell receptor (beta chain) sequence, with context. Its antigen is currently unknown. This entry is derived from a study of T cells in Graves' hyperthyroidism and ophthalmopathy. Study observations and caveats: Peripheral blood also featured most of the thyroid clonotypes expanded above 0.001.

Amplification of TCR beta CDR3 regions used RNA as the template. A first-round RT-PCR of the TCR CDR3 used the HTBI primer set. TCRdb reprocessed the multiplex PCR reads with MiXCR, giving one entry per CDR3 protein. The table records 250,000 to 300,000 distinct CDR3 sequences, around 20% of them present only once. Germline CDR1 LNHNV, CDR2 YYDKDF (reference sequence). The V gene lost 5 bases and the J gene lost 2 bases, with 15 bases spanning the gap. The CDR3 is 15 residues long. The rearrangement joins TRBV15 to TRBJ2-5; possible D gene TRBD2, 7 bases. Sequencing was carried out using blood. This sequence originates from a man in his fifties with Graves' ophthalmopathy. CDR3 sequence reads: CATSERGGTQETQYF. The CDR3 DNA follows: TGTGCCACCAGCGAGAGGGGGGGGACTCAAGAGACCCAGTACTTC.